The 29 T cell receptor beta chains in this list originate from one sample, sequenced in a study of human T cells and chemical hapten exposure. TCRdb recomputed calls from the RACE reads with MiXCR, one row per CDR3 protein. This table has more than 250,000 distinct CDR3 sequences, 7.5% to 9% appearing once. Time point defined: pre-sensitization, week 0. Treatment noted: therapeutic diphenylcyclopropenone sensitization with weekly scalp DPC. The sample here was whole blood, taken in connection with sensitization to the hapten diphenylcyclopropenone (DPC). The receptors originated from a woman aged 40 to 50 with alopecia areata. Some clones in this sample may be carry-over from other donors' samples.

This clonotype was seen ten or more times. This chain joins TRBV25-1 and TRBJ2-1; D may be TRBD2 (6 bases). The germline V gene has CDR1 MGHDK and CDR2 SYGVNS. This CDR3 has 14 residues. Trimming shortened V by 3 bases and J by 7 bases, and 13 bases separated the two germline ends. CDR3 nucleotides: TGTGCCAGCAGTGATCACGGACGGGAGAATGAGCAGTTCTTC. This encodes CASSDHGRENEQFF.

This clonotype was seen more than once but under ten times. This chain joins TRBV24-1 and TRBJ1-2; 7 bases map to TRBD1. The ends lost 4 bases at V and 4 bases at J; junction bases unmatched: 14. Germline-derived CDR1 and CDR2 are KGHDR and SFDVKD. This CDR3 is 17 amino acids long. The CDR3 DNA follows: TGTGCCACCAGTGACAACACCCCGGGACAGCTAAGCTATGGCTACACCTTC. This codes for CATSDNTPGQLSYGYTF.

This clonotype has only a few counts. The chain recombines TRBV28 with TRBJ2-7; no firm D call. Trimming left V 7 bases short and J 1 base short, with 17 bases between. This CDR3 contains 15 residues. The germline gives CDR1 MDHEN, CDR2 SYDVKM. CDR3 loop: CASTRQTSGSYEQYF. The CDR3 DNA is TGTGCCAGCACTCGGCAAACCAGTGGGTCCTACGAGCAGTACTTC.

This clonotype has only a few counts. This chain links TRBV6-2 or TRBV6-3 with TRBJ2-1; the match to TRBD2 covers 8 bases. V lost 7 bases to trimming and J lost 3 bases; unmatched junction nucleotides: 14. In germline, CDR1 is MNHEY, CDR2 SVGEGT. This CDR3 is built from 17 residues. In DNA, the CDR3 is TGTGCCAGCACCTCGACTAGGACTAGCCAGTTCTACAATGAGCAGTTCTTC. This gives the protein CASTSTRTSQFYNEQFF.

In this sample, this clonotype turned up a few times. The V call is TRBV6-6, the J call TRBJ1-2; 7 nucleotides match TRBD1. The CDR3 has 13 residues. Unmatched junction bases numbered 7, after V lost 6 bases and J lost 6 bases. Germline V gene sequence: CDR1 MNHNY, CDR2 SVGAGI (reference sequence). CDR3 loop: CASRRQGGNGYTF. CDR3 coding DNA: TGTGCCAGCAGAAGACAGGGCGGAAATGGCTACACCTTC.

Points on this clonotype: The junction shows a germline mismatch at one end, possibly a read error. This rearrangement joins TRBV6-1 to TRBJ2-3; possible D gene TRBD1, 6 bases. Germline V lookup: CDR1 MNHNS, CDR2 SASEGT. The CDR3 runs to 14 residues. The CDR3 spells CATSRDIRADTLYF. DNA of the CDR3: TGTGCCACTAGTAGGGACATCCGCGCAGATACGCTGTATTTT.

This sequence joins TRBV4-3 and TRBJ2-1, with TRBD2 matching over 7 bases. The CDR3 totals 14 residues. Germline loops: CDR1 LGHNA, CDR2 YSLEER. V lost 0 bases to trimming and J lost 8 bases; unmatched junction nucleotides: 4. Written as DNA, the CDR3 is TGCGCCAGCAGCCAAGACTGGGGGAGGGATGAGCAGTTCTTC. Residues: CASSQDWGRDEQFF.

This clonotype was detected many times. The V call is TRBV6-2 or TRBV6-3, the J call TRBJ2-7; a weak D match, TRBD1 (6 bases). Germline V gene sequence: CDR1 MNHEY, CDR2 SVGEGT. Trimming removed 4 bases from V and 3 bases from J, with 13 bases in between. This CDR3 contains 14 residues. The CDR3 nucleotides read TGTGCCAGCAGTTTGACAGGAACAATCTACGAGCAGTACTTC. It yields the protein CASSLTGTIYEQYF.

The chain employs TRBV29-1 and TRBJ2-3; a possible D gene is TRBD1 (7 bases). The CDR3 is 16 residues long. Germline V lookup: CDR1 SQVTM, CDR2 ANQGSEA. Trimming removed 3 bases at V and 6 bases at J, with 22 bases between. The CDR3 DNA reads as TGCAGCGTTGACCCGCTTCCTACTAGCAGGGGGGATACGCAGTATTTT. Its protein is CSVDPLPTSRGDTQYF.

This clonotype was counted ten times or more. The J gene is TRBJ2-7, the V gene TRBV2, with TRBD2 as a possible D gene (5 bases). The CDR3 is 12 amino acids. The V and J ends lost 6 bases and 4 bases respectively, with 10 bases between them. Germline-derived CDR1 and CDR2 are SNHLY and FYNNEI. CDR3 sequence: CASSEGPYEQYF. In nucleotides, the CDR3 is TGTGCCAGCAGCGAGGGTCCTTACGAGCAGTACTTC.

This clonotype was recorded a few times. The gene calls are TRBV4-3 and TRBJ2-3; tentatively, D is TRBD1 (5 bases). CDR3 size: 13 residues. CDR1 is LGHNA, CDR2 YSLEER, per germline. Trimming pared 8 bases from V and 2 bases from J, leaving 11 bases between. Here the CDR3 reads CASGMTVTDTQYF. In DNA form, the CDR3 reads TGCGCCAGCGGGATGACAGTCACAGATACGCAGTATTTT.

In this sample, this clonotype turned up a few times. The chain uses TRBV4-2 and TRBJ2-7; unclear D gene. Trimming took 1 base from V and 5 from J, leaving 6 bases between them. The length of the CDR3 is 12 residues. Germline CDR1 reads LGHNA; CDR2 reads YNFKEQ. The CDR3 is CASSQVVNEQYF. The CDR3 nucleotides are TGTGCCAGCAGCCAAGTAGTGAACGAGCAGTACTTC.

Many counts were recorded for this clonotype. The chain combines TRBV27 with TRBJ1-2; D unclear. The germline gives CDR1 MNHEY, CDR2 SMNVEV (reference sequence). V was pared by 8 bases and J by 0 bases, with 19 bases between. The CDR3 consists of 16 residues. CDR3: CASANTWAGPNYGYTF. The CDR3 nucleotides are TGTGCCAGCGCTAATACCTGGGCAGGACCTAACTATGGCTACACCTTC.

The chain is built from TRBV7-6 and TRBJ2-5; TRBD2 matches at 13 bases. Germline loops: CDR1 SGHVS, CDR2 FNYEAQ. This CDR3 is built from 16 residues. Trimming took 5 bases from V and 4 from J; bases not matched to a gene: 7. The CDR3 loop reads CASSPLAGGPSETQYF. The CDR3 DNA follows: TGTGCCAGCAGCCCACTAGCGGGAGGGCCGTCAGAGACCCAGTACTTC.

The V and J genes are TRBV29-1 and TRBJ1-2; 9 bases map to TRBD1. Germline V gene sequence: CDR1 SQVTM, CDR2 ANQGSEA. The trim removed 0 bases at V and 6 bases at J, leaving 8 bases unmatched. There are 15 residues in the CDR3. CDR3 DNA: TGCAGCGTTGAAGATCAGGGGACAGGGCGCGATGGCTACACCTTC. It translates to CSVEDQGTGRDGYTF.

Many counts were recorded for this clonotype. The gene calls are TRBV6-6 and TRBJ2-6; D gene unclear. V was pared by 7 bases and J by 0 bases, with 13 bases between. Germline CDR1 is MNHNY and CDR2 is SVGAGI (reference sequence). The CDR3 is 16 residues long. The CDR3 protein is CASTGRASSGANVLTF. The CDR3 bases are TGTGCCAGCACCGGACGGGCCAGCTCTGGGGCCAACGTCCTGACTTTC.

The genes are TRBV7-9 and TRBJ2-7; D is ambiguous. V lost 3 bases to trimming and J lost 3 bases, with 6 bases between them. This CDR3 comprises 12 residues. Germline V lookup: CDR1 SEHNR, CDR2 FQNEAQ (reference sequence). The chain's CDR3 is CASSFSIYEQYF. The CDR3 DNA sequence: TGTGCCAGCAGCTTTAGTATCTACGAGCAGTACTTC.

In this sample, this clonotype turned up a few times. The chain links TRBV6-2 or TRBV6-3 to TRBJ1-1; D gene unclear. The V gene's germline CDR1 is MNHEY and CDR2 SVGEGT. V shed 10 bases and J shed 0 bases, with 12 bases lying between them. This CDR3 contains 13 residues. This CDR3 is CATLKELNTEAFF. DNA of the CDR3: TGTGCCACCCTTAAAGAGTTGAACACTGAAGCTTTCTTT.

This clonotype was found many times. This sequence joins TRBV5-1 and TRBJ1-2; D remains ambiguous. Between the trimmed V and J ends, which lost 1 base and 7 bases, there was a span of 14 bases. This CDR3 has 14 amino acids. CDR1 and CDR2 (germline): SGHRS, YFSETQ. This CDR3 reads CASSLTSVSGGYTF. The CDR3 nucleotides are TGCGCCAGCAGCTTGACGTCAGTCAGCGGTGGCTACACCTTC.

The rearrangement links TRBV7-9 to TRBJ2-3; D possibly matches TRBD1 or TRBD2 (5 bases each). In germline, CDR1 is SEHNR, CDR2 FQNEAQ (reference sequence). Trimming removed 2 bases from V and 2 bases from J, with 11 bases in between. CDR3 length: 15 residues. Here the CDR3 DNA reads TGTGCCAGCAGCTTATCCGCAGGGACCACAGATACGCAGTATTTT. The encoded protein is CASSLSAGTTDTQYF.

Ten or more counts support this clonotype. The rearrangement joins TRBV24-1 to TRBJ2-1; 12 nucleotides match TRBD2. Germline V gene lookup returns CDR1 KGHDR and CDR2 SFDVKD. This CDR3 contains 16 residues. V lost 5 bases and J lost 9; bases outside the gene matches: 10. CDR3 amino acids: CATSVRRASGRGEQFF. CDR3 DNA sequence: TGTGCCACCAGTGTCCGAAGGGCTAGCGGGAGGGGTGAGCAGTTCTTC.

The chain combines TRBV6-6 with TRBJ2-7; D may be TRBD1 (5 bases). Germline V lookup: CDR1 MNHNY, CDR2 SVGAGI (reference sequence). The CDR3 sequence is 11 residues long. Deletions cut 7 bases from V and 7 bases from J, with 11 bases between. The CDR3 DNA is TGTGCCAGCACCTTTAGACAGGAGCAGTACTTC. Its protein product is CASTFRQEQYF.

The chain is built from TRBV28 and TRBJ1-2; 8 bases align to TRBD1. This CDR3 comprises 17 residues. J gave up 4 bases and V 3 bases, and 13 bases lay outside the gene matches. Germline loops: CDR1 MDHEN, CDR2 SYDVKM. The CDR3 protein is CASSLVLSGTGAYGYTF. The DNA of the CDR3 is TGTGCCAGCAGTTTGGTCCTCTCCGGGACAGGCGCCTATGGCTACACCTTC.

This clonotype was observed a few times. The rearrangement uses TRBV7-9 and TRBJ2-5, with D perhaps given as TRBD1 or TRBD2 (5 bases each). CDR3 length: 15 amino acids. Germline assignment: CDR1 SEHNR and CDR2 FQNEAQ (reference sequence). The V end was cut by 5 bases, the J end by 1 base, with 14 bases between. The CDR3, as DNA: TGTGCCAGCAGCACCGGGGCAGGACCCCAAGAGACCCAGTACTTC. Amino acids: CASSTGAGPQETQYF. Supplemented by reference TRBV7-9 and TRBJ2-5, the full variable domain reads DTGVSQNPRHKITKRGQNVTFRCDPISEHNRLYWYRQTLGQGPEFLTYFQNEAQLEKSRLLSDRFSAERPKGSFSTLEIQRTEQGDSAMYLCASSTGAGPQETQYFGPGTRLLVL.

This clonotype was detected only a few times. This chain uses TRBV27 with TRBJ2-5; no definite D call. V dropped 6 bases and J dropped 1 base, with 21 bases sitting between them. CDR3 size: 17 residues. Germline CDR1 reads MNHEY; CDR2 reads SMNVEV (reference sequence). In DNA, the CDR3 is TGTGCCAGCAGCAGAAGGGCAAGTCGAGTGGGCCAAGAGACCCAGTACTTC. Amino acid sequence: CASSRRASRVGQETQYF.

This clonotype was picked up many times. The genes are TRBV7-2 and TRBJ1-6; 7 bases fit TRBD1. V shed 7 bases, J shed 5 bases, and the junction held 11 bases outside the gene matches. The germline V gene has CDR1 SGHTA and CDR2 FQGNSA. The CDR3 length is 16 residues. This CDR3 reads CASTRIQGGDNSPLHF. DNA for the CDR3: TGTGCCAGCACCCGGATTCAGGGGGGGGATAATTCACCCCTCCACTTT.

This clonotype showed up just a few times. The CDR3 DNA is TGTGCCAGCAGTTCCGGGCACGGGGGCGAGCAGTACTTC. As protein: CASSSGHGGEQYF. The genes are TRBV6-5 and TRBJ2-7; D is possibly TRBD2 (6 bases). Germline V lookup: CDR1 MNHEY, CDR2 SVGAGI. Trimming shortened V by 4 bases and J by 6 bases, and 13 bases separated the two germline ends. The length of the CDR3 is 13 residues.

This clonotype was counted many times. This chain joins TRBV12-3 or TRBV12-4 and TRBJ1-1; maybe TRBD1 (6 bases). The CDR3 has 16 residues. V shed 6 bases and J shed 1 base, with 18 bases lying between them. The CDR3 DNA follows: TGTGCCAGCAGCCCTCCGAGGACAGCCGGGAACACTGAAGCTTTCTTT. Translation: CASSPPRTAGNTEAFF.

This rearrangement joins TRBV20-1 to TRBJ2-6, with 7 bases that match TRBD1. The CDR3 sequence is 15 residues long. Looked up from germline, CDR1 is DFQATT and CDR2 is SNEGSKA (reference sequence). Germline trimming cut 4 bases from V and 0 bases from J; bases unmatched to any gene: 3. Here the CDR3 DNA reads TGCAGTGCTATCCCAGGGGGCTCTGGGGCCAACGTCCTGACTTTC. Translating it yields CSAIPGGSGANVLTF.